This TCR beta chain was identified in a study of CD8 T cells in ankylosing spondylitis. Study-wide results and limits: Past studies reported some motif variants in reactive arthritis synovial fluid and blood. Matched ankylosing spondylitis synovial fluid reportedly contained a significantly enriched population of disease-linked clones. In ankylosing spondylitis blood, a motif of roughly 8 highly homologous TCR beta variants appeared characteristic.

Concerning this clonotype: What it binds is not known. A clone one base away is much larger, so this may be a read error.

MiXCR, run by TCRdb on the 5' RACE reads, gives a single entry per CDR3 protein. The data show 300,000 to 350,000 distinct CDR3 sequences, 11% seen once. The CDR3 covers 14 residues. Germline-derived CDR1 and CDR2 are DFQATT and SNEGSKA (reference sequence). V was clipped by 0 bases and J by 5 bases; unmatched bases: 6. The chain links TRBV20-1 to TRBJ2-5; 7 bases fit TRBD1. This TCR derives from a female donor with ankylosing spondylitis or in good health (not recorded which). The sequenced sample was blood, either unsorted or a sorted T cell fraction (not recorded which). The CDR3, as DNA: TGCAGTGCTAGAGATCGGGGACAGTGGGAGACCCAGTACTTC. It codes for CSARDRGQWETQYF.